This T cell receptor beta chain was found in a study of blood T cell repertoires in COVID-19. Profiling relied on immunoSEQ multiplex PCR, and the TCRdb table lists in-frame clones only, not all of them. Of tens of thousands of clones listed, 70% to 90% are singletons. This CDR3 is built from 17 residues. V dropped 5 bases and J dropped 0; count of bases not matched to a gene: 8. Germline CDR1 and CDR2: MNHNY and SVGAGI (reference sequence). Sequencing used peripheral blood. This rearrangement joins TRBV6-6 to TRBJ1-1; the match to TRBD1 covers 11 bases. The source of this sequence is a woman aged 55-75 years with acute or convalescent COVID-19. This CDR3 reads CASSPKGQGVMNTEAFF. CDR3 sequence (DNA): TGTGCCAGCAGTCCGAAGGGACAGGGGGTAATGAACACTGAAGCTTTCTTT.